The rows below give T cell receptor beta chains drawn from one sample of a study of PD-1 blockade in mismatch repair-deficient tumors. The table came from immunoSEQ multiplex PCR; TCRdb's copy has only in-frame clones and leaves some out. This table has 35,000 to 45,000 clones, 70% to 90% appearing once. Specimen: peripheral blood, collected about 81 weeks after starting pembrolizumab. The receptors were gathered from an adult with mismatch repair-deficient cancer. The CDR3 runs from the conserved cysteine through the conserved F or W. A D gene is named only where the DNA matches it firmly. Size is omitted from some rows. Given values are once, few, many or a class for expanded clones.

CASSVAEASGNTIYF	TGTGCCAGCAGCGTAGCTGAGGCGTCTGGAAACACCATATATTTT	.	TRBJ1-3	.	TRBV9
CASSSWTSGRTPQYNEQFF	TGTGCCAGCAGCTCTTGGACTAGCGGGAGGACCCCGCAATACAATGAGCAGTTCTTC	.	TRBJ2-1	TRBD2	TRBV13
CASSQVSLLGADTQYF	TGTGCCAGCAGCCAAGTTTCCCTCCTCGGGGCAGATACGCAGTATTTT	.	TRBJ2-3	.	TRBV4-2
CASSLFLREPYEQYF	TGTGCCAGCAGCTTGTTCCTTAGAGAACCCTACGAGCAGTACTTC	.	TRBJ2-7	.	TRBV5-5
CASRRTGAGRDEQYF	TGTGCCAGCAGGAGGACTGGCGCGGGACGGGACGAGCAGTACTTC	.	TRBJ2-7	.	TRBV6-5
CAISLGQEYEQYF	TGTGCCATCAGCTTGGGACAGGAGTACGAGCAGTACTTC	.	TRBJ2-7	TRBD1	TRBV10-3
CAWSVGSGAGQETQYF	TGTGCCTGGAGTGTAGGGTCAGGGGCTGGACAAGAGACCCAGTACTTC	.	TRBJ2-5	.	TRBV30
CASSFAGEETQYF	TGTGCCAGCAGCTTCGCAGGGGAAGAGACCCAGTACTTC	.	TRBJ2-5	.	TRBV7-2
CASSLSPRLEAFF	TGTGCCAGCAGCTTAAGTCCGCGACTTGAAGCTTTCTTT	.	TRBJ1-1	.	TRBV7-3
CASSFRPAGELFF	TGTGCCAGCAGCTTTCGTCCGGCCGGGGAGCTGTTTTTT	few	TRBJ2-2	.	TRBV5-4
CASSGQGATNEKLFF	TGTGCCAGCAGTGGACAGGGGGCAACTAATGAAAAACTGTTTTTT	.	TRBJ1-4	TRBD1	TRBV2
CATSLGLAGGQETQYF	TGCGCCACCTCGCTGGGACTAGCGGGAGGGCAAGAGACCCAGTACTTC	.	TRBJ2-5	TRBD2	TRBV5-1
CASSSASGWETQYF	TGTGCCAGCAGTTCGGCTAGCGGGTGGGAGACCCAGTACTTC	few	TRBJ2-5	TRBD2	TRBV6-5
CASSSNPPGAFF	TGTGCCAGCAGCTCAAACCCTCCGGGTGCTTTCTTT	.	TRBJ1-1	.	TRBV7-2
CASSGDDSSQHF	TGTGCCAGCAGTGGAGACGACAGTTCCCAGCATTTT	once	TRBJ1-5	.	TRBV25-1
CASSRVGLAGVNEQFF	TGCGCCAGCAGCCGAGTTGGTCTAGCGGGAGTAAATGAGCAGTTCTTC	.	TRBJ2-1	TRBD2	TRBV4-1
CASSTTGTPDEQFF	TGTGCCAGCAGCACGACCGGGACCCCGGATGAGCAGTTCTTC	once	TRBJ2-1	.	TRBV11-2
CASSPTTGEQYF	TGTGCCAGCAGCCCGACCACCGGAGAGCAGTACTTC	.	TRBJ2-7	.	TRBV5-6
CASSLRTVMNTEAFF	TGTGCCAGCAGCCTCAGGACAGTCATGAACACTGAAGCTTTCTTT	.	TRBJ1-1	.	TRBV6-1
CASSETTGYNEQFF	TGCGCCAGCAGTGAGACGACAGGGTACAATGAGCAGTTCTTC	few	TRBJ2-1	TRBD1	TRBV10-1
CASSLELAGTYNEQFF	TGTGCCAGCAGCTTGGAACTAGCGGGTACCTACAATGAGCAGTTCTTC	.	TRBJ2-1	TRBD2	TRBV5-6
CASSFIGSVRVSGNTIYF	TGTGCCAGCAGCTTTATCGGGTCGGTGCGAGTCTCTGGAAACACCATATATTTT	.	TRBJ1-3	.	TRBV7-9
CASSPLRASEAFF	TGTGCCAGCAGCCCCTTGAGGGCGTCTGAAGCTTTCTTT	.	TRBJ1-1	.	TRBV14
CASSSGEGIETQYF	TGTGCCTCATCTTCGGGGGAGGGGATAGAGACCCAGTACTTC	.	TRBJ2-5	TRBD2	TRBV10-3
CASSAGLAGRDTQYF	TGTGCCAGCAGCGCGGGACTAGCGGGAAGAGATACGCAGTATTTT	.	TRBJ2-3	TRBD2	TRBV5-4
CASSSDAYNEKLFF	TGTGCCAGCAGTTCAGATGCTTATAATGAAAAACTGTTTTTT	.	TRBJ1-4	.	TRBV2
CASNDLTAETQYF	TGCGCCAGCAACGACCTAACAGCGGAGACCCAGTACTTC	.	TRBJ2-5	.	TRBV5-1
CASSTGGTGGLNTEAFF	TGTGCCAGTAGTACAGGGGGAACAGGGGGATTGAACACTGAAGCTTTCTTT	few	TRBJ1-1	TRBD1	TRBV19